Described below is a single TCR beta chain sequence and its context. Antigen: not known. Indicated time point: week 47, end of study. It was 300 ug of mutant IDH1 20-mer peptide that made up each vaccine dose, given with topical imiquimod. There were eight vaccinations for patients, given in weeks 1, 3, 5, 7, 11, 15, 19 and 23. The data derive from a study of a mutant IDH1 vaccine in newly diagnosed glioma. Study at large: Vaccination started 4-6 weeks after radiotherapy alone, or with temozolomide cycles.

Study-wide results and limits: Pseudoprogression seemingly bore no relation to changes in top peripheral T cell clonotypes.

TCRdb keeps only in-frame clones here, not all; method: immunoSEQ multiplex PCR. The sample yields about 56,000 clones, less than 80% seen once. This clonotype originated in a man between 50 and 59 years old with glioma. Sequencing was performed on PBMCs, taken from a glioma patient whose treatment included an IDH1 peptide vaccine.

The CDR3 loop is CASSVGAAVSGNTIYF. CDR3 DNA: TGTGCCAGCAGCGTAGGGGCAGCCGTCTCTGGAAACACCATATATTTT. This chain uses TRBV9 with TRBJ1-3; D gene uncertain. The CDR3 is 16 amino acids. The V and J ends lost 0 bases and 0 bases respectively, with 10 bases between them. Germline V gene data show CDR1 as SGDLS and CDR2 as YYNGEE.